Sequencing of this T cell receptor beta chain was carried out in a study of blood T cell repertoires in COVID-19. Study summary: Samples of COVID-19 (acute and convalescent) were obtained from the United States, Italy and Spain. T cells, B-cell-depleted T cells, or PBMCs supplied cDNA or gDNA.

Patients from Seattle were sampled longitudinally, starting during active infection. Germline V gives CDR1 MDHEN, CDR2 SYDVKM. Trimming took off 4 bases at V and 9 bases at J, with 4 bases between the two ends. The CDR3 is 10 residues long. Methods used by the authors: From reference gene primer amplification, estimates of nucleated cell counts were derived. Method: immunoSEQ multiplex PCR; TCRdb's copy keeps in-frame clones and lacks some. The DNA gave D and trimming, while V, J and clone size come from that table. The data show roughly 210,000 clones, around four fifths seen once. The specimen was peripheral blood. The rearrangement joins TRBV28 to TRBJ2-1; D is ambiguous. The clonotype originates from a woman aged 80 or older with COVID-19, enrolled during active disease. In DNA form, the CDR3 reads TGTGCCAGCAGTTCCCGTGAGCAGTTCTTC. Translated: CASSSREQFF.